One and the same sample provided the 9 T cell receptor beta chains below, sequenced in a study of radiation and T cells in renal cell carcinoma. As to time point: blood 4 weeks post-SBRT, at nephrectomy. As to treatment: 15 Gy SBRT to primary tumor, nephrectomy 4 weeks later. Measured with immunoSEQ multiplex PCR; TCRdb has only the in-frame clones, and not every one. The sample has some 43,000 clones; 70% to 85% are singletons. Sequencing used blood, obtained from a patient whose treatment included radiotherapy and nephrectomy. Receptors originate from a woman in her sixties or seventies with renal cell carcinoma.

The chain is built from TRBV20-1 and TRBJ1-1, with D unclear. Germline CDR1 is DFQATT and CDR2 is SNEGSKA (reference sequence). CDR3 size: 10 residues. V was trimmed by 4 bases and J by 11 bases, leaving 11 bases between them. In nucleotides, the CDR3 is TGCAGTGCTATAGGGCCTAGGGCTTTCTTT. Protein: CSAIGPRAFF.

This clone was seen a single time. The V call is TRBV30, the J call TRBJ2-3; 12 bases map to TRBD2. This CDR3 is 15 amino acids long. With V trimmed by 1 base and J by 6 bases, 5 bases remained unmatched. Looked up from germline, CDR1 is GTSNPN and CDR2 is SVGIG (reference sequence). DNA of the CDR3: TGTGCCTGGAGTGAGCCTAGCGGGAGGGTCGATACGCAGTATTTT. It specifies CAWSEPSGRVDTQYF.

The chain combines TRBV15 with TRBJ2-1, with 14 bases fitting TRBD2. Trimming took 1 base from V and 8 from J; bases not matched to a gene: 7. This CDR3 comprises 17 residues. Germline V gives CDR1 LNHNV, CDR2 YYDKDF (reference sequence). The CDR3 loop reads CATSRGGTSGSSDEQFF. The CDR3 DNA sequence: TGTGCCACCAGCAGAGGGGGGACTAGCGGGAGTTCGGATGAGCAGTTCTTC.

V usage is TRBV7-6 and J usage is TRBJ2-5; TRBD1 aligns across 7 bases. The CDR3 contains 15 residues. V trimming: 5 bases; J trimming: 5 bases; junction bases outside the gene matches: 11. Germline V gene lookup returns CDR1 SGHVS and CDR2 FNYEAQ. The CDR3 reads CASSDPQGFFETQYF. The CDR3 DNA reads as TGTGCCAGCAGCGACCCACAGGGGTTCTTTGAGACCCAGTACTTC.

CDR3 sequence (DNA): TGTGCCAGCAGCATAGGGTGGCAGGACTCCTACAATGAGCAGTTCTTC. It codes for CASSIGWQDSYNEQFF. The rearrangement links TRBV5-8 to TRBJ2-1; D remains unclear. Per germline, CDR1 SGHTS and CDR2 YDEGEE. The CDR3 covers 16 residues. V dropped 4 bases and J dropped 0 bases, with 14 bases sitting between them. The whole variable domain, filled in from reference TRBV5-8 and TRBJ2-1, reads EAGVTQSPTHLIKTRGQQATLRCSPISGHTSVYWYQQALGLGLQFLLWYDEGEERNRGNFPPRFSGRQFPNYSSELNVNALELEDSALYLCASSIGWQDSYNEQFFGPGTRLTVL.

This clone was seen only once. The chain couples TRBV15 to TRBJ2-2; TRBD2 matches at 10 bases. The CDR3 consists of 18 residues. V shed 0 bases, J shed 1 base, and the junction held 5 bases outside the gene matches. CDR1 and CDR2 (germline): LNHNV, YYDKDF (reference sequence). The CDR3 bases are TGTGCCACCAGCAGAGATCTGGGACTAGCGTGGAACACCGGGGAGCTGTTTTTT. It yields the protein CATSRDLGLAWNTGELFF.

This chain uses TRBV4-1 with TRBJ2-3; unclear D gene. The CDR3 runs 15 residues. Trimming pared 0 bases from V and 2 bases from J, leaving 9 bases between. From germline, CDR1 is MGHRA and CDR2 YSYEKL. The CDR3, as DNA: TGCGCCAGCAGCCAAGATGACGCAATCACAGATACGCAGTATTTT. As protein: CASSQDDAITDTQYF.

The gene calls are TRBV5-1 and TRBJ2-6; D is ambiguous. The CDR3 loop spans 15 amino acids. Germline V gene data show CDR1 as SGHRS and CDR2 as YFSETQ. Between the trimmed V and J ends, which lost 4 bases and 0 bases, there was a span of 8 bases. The CDR3 coding sequence is TGCGCCAGCAGCCTAGAGGCCTCTGGGGCCAACGTCCTGACTTTC. Its translation is CASSLEASGANVLTF.

The chain employs TRBV27 and TRBJ2-7; tentatively, D is TRBD1 (5 bases). V lost 6 bases and J lost 4, with 13 bases in between. Germline V gene lookup returns CDR1 MNHEY and CDR2 SMNVEV (reference sequence). CDR3 length equals 13 residues. CDR3 sequence reads: CASRHESGYEQYF. The CDR3 DNA is TGTGCCAGCAGGCACGAATCAGGGTACGAGCAGTACTTC.